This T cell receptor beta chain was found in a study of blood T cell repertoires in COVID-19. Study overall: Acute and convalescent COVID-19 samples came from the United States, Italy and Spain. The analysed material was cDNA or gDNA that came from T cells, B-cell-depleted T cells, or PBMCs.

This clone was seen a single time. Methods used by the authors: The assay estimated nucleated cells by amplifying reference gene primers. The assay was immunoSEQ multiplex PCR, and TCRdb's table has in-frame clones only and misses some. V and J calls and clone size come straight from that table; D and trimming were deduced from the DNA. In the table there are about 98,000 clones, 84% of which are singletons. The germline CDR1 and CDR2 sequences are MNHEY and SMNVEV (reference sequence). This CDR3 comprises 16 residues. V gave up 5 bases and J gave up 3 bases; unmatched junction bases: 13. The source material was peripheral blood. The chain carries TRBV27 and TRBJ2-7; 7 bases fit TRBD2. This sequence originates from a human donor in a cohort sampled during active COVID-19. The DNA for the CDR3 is TGTGCCAGCAGTCCACGTGGGGAGGGATTTTTCTACGAGCAGTACTTC. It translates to CASSPRGEGFFYEQYF.